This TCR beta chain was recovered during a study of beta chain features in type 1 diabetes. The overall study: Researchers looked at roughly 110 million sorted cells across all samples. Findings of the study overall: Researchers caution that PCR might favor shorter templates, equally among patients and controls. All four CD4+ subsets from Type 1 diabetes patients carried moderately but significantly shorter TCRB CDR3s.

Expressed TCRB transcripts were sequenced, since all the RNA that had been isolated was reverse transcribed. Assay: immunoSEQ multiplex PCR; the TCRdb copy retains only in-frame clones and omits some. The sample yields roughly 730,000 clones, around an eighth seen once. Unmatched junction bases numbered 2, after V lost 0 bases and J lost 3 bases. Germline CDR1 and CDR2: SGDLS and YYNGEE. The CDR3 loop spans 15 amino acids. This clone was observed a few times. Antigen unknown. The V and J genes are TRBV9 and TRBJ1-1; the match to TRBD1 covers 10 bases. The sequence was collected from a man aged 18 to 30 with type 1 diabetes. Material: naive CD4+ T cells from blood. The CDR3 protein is CASSVVGTGDTEAFF. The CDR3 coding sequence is TGTGCCAGCAGCGTAGTTGGGACAGGGGACACTGAAGCTTTCTTT.